This T cell receptor (beta chain) came from a study of CD8 T cells in ankylosing spondylitis. Study-wide results and limits: Prior literature has documented some motif variants in synovial fluid and blood from reactive arthritis. It appeared that ankylosing spondylitis blood was characterized by a TCR beta motif of fewer than 10 highly homologous variants.

This CDR3 is 14 amino acids long. The ends lost 5 bases at V and 3 bases at J; junction bases unmatched: 4. This clonotype has more than one count but fewer than ten. Its antigen is unknown. TCRdb itself ran the 5' RACE reads through MiXCR, one entry per CDR3 protein. The table lists more than 250,000 distinct CDR3 sequences, roughly 8% of them singletons, with about 14% in the top ten. This TCR was recovered from a male donor with ankylosing spondylitis. The chain has TRBV12-3 or TRBV12-4 and TRBJ2-7; TRBD2 aligns across 10 bases. Material for sequencing was blood, either unsorted or a sorted T cell fraction (not recorded which). This CDR3 reads CASSQAGGLYEQYF. CDR3 coding DNA: TGTGCCAGCAGTCAAGCGGGAGGGCTCTACGAGCAGTACTTC.